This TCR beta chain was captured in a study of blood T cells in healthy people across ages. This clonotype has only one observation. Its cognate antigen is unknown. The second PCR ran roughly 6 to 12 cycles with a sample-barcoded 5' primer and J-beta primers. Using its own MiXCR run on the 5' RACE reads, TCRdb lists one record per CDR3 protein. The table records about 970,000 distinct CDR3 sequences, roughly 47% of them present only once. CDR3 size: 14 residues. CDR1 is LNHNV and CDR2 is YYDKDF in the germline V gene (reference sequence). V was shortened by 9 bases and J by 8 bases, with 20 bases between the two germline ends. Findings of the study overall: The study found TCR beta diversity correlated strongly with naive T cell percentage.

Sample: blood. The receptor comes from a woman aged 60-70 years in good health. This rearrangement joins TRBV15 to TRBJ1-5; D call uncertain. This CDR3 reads CATQAQVDSKPQHF. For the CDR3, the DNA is TGTGCCACTCAGGCTCAGGTAGATAGCAAGCCCCAGCATTTT. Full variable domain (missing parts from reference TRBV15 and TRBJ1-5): DAMVIQNPRYQVTQFGKPVTLSCSQTLNHNVMYWYQQKSSQAPKLLFHYYDKDFNNEADTPDNFQSRRPNTSFCFLDIRSPGLGDTAMYLCATQAQVDSKPQHFGDGTRLSIL.